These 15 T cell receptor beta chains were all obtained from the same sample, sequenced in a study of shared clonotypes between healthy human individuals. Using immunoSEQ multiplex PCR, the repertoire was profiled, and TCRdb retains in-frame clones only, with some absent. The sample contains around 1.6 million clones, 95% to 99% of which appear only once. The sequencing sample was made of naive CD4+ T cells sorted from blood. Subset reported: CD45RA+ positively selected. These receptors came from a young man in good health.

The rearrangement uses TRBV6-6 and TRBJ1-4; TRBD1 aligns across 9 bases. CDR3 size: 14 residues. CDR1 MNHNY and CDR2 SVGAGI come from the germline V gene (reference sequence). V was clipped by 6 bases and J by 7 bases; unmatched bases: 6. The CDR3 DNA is TGTGCCAGCAGAAACAGGGGGCGCTTTGAAAAACTGTTTTTT. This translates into CASRNRGRFEKLFF.

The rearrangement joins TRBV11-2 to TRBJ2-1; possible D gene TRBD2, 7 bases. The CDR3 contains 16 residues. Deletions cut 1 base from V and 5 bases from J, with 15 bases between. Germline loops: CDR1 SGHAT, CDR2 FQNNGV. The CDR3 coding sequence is TGTGCCAGCAGCTTAGTCGGGCAGCGGGACAACAATGAGCAGTTCTTC. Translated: CASSLVGQRDNNEQFF.

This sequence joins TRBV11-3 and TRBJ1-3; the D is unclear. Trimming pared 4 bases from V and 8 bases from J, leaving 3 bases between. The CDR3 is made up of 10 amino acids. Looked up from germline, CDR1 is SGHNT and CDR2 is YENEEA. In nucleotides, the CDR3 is TGTGCCAGCAGCTCCCACACCATATATTTT. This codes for CASSSHTIYF.

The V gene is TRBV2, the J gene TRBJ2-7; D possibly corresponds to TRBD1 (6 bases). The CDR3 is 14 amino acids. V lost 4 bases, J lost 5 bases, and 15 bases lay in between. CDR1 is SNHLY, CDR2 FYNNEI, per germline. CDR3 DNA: TGTGCCAGCAGTGGAGTGGCCAGGGGAAACGAGCAGTACTTC. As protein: CASSGVARGNEQYF.

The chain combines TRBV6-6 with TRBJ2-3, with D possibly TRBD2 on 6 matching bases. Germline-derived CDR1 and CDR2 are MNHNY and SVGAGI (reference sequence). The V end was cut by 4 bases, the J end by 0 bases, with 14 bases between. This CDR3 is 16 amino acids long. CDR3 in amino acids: CASSFLGGPSTDTQYF. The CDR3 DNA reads TGTGCCAGCAGTTTCCTCGGGGGACCCAGCACAGATACGCAGTATTTT.

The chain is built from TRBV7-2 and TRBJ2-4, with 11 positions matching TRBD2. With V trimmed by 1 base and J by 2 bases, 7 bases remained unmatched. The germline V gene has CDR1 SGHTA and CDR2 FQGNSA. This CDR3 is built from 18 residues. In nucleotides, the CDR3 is TGTGCCAGCAGCTTAGACAAACTAGCGGGAGATCCCAAAAACATTCAGTACTTC. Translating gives CASSLDKLAGDPKNIQYF.

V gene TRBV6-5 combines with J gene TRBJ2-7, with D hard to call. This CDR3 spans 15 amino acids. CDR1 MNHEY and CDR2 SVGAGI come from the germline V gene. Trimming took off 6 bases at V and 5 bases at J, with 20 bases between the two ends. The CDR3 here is CASSLSSNVHNEQYF. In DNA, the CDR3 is TGTGCCAGCAGCCTGAGTTCGAACGTTCACAACGAGCAGTACTTC.

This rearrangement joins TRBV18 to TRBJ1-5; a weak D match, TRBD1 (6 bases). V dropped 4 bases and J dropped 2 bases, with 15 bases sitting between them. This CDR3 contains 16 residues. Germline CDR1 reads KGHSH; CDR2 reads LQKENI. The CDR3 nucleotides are TGTGCCAGCTCACTACAGGGCGGCCCCGGCAATCAGCCCCAGCATTTT. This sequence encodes CASSLQGGPGNQPQHF. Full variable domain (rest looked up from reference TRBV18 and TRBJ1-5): NAGVMQNPRHLVRRRGQEARLRCSPMKGHSHVYWYRQLPEEGLKFMVYLQKENIIDESGMPKERFSAEFPKEGPSILRIQQVVRGDSAAYFCASSLQGGPGNQPQHFGDGTRLSIL.

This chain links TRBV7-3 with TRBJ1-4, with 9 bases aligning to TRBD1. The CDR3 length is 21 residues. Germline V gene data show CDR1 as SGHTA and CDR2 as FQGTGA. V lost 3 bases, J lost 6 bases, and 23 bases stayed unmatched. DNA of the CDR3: TGTGCCAGCAGCTTCCGTTCGGCCAAGTCGGGACAGGGTCTTGCGGATGAAAAACTGTTTTTT. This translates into CASSFRSAKSGQGLADEKLFF.

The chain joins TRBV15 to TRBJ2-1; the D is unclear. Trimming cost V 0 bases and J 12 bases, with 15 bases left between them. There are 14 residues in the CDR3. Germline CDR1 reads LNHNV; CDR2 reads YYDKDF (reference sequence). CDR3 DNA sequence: TGTGCCACCAGCAGAGATTTCCCCGGTTTACGGCAGTTCTTC. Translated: CATSRDFPGLRQFF.

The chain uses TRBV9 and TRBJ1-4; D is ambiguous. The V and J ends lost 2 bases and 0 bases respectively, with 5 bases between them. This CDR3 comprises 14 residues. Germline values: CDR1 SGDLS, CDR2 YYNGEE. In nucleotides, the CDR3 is TGTGCCAGCAGCGTGCAGCCAACTAATGAAAAACTGTTTTTT. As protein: CASSVQPTNEKLFF.

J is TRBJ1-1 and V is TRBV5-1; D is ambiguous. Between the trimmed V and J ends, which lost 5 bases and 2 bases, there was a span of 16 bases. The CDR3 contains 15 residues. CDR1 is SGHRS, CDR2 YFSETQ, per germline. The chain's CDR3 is CASSLTAQVNTEAFF. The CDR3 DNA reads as TGCGCCAGCAGTCTTACCGCTCAGGTAAACACTGAAGCTTTCTTT.

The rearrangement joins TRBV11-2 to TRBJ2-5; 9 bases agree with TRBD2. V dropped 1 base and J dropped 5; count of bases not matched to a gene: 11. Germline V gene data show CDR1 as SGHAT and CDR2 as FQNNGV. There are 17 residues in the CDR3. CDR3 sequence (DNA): TGTGCCAGCAGCTTAGCCAATCCGGGACTAGCACCGGAGACCCAGTACTTC. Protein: CASSLANPGLAPETQYF.

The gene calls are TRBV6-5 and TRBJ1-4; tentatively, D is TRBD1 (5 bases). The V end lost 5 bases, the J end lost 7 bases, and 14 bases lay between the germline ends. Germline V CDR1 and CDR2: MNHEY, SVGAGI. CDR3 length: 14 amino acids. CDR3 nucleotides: TGTGCCAGCAGTACGGGGGGGGTTGGTGAAAAACTGTTTTTT. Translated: CASSTGGVGEKLFF.

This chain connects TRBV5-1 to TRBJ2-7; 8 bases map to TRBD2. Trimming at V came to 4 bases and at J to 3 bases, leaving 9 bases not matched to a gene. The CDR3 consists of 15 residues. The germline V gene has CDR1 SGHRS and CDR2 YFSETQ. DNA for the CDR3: TGCGCCAGCAGCCTAACTAGCGGAACGTTCTACGAGCAGTACTTC. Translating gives CASSLTSGTFYEQYF.